The 9 T cell receptor beta chains presented below share a single source sample, sequenced in a study of CD8 T cells in Susac syndrome. The authors reverse transcribed roughly 0.5 to 1 ug RNA with random hexamers. TCRdb passed the immunoSEQ multiplex PCR reads through MiXCR, listing each CDR3 protein once. The sample contains tens of thousands of distinct CDR3 sequences, roughly 91% of which appear only once. Sequencing input: CD4+ T cells from PBMCs. All receptors derive from a human donor with Susac syndrome.

This clonotype was seen a single time. The J gene is TRBJ2-1, the V gene TRBV7-2; 8 bases line up with TRBD2. V lost 3 bases to trimming and J lost 4 bases; unmatched junction nucleotides: 17. The CDR3 has 19 residues. Germline CDR1 is SGHTA and CDR2 is FQGNSA. CDR3 DNA sequence: TGTGCCAGCAGCTTGGGGTACGCGGGAGGCCGCCAATTATACAATGAGCAGTTCTTC. It codes for CASSLGYAGGRQLYNEQFF.

V usage is TRBV7-2 and J usage is TRBJ1-2; D remains unclear. Germline assignment: CDR1 SGHTA and CDR2 FQGNSA. The V end was cut by 1 base, the J end by 4 bases, with 10 bases between. This CDR3 is built from 14 residues. The CDR3 region is CASSLDESLYGYTF. In DNA form, the CDR3 reads TGTGCCAGCAGCTTAGACGAGTCCCTCTATGGCTACACCTTC. Complete variable domain (other parts from reference TRBV7-2 and TRBJ1-2): GAGVSQSPSNKVTEKGKDVELRCDPISGHTALYWYRQSLGQGLEFLIYFQGNSAPDKSGLPSDRFSAERTGGSVSTLTIQRTQQEDSAVYLCASSLDESLYGYTFGSGTRLTVV.

The J gene is TRBJ2-5, the V gene TRBV12-3 or TRBV12-4; TRBD2 matches 7 bases. The junction had 5 bases not matched to a gene; V was cut back by 3 bases and J by 4 bases. The CDR3 has 14 residues. CDR3 loop: CASSFRGGSETQYF. The CDR3 coding sequence is TGTGCCAGCAGTTTTCGCGGGGGTTCAGAGACCCAGTACTTC.

The CDR3 sequence is CSVSGDVANEKLFF. CDR3 DNA: TGCAGCGTTTCGGGGGACGTAGCTAATGAAAAACTGTTTTTT. This chain joins TRBV29-1 and TRBJ1-4, with TRBD1 as a possible D gene (5 bases). This CDR3 contains 14 residues. Germline CDR1 reads SQVTM; CDR2 reads ANQGSEA. The V gene lost 5 bases and the J gene lost 3 bases, with 13 bases spanning the gap.

The DNA of the CDR3 is TGTGCCAGCAAGACAATTCAAAGCTCCTACAATGAGCAGTTCTTC. Protein product: CASKTIQSSYNEQFF. This chain links TRBV12-3 or TRBV12-4 with TRBJ2-1; D unclear. Trimming pared 7 bases from V and 0 bases from J, leaving 13 bases between. This CDR3 comprises 15 residues.

This chain joins TRBV19 and TRBJ1-5; TRBD1 matches 7 bases. The junction had 8 bases not matched to a gene; V was cut back by 3 bases and J by 6 bases. The CDR3 runs to 15 residues. From germline, CDR1 is LNHDA and CDR2 SQIVND (reference sequence). The CDR3 coding sequence is TGTGCCAGTAGTATCAGGGGGGACGTCTCTCAGCCCCAGCATTTT. Translated, it gives CASSIRGDVSQPQHF. The variable domain in full, with the rest retrieved from reference TRBV19 and TRBJ1-5, is DGGITQSPKYLFRKEGQNVTLSCEQNLNHDAMYWYRQDPGQGLRLIYYSQIVNDFQKGDIAEGYSVSREKKESFPLTVTSAQKNPTAFYLCASSIRGDVSQPQHFGDGTRLSIL.

This clonotype occurred once. This chain uses TRBV29-1 with TRBJ1-5; possibly TRBD1 for D (5 bases). V lost 5 bases and J 5 bases, leaving 16 bases between the germline ends. The CDR3 is 14 amino acids. Germline CDR1 SQVTM, CDR2 ANQGSEA. CDR3 loop: CSVRGAGGDQPQHF. The CDR3 nucleotides read TGCAGCGTTCGGGGCGCAGGCGGAGATCAGCCCCAGCATTTT.

The chain is built from TRBV3-1 and TRBJ2-3, with 8 bases lining up with TRBD2. V shed 1 base, J shed 5 bases, and the junction held 20 bases outside the gene matches. This CDR3 spans 20 amino acids. The V gene's germline CDR1 is LGHDT and CDR2 YNNKEL (reference sequence). The CDR3 protein is CASSQVIGAGSGTPGDTQYF. In nucleotides, the CDR3 is TGTGCCAGCAGCCAAGTAATTGGAGCAGGTAGCGGGACCCCCGGAGATACGCAGTATTTT.

The rearrangement uses TRBV4-1 and TRBJ2-7; 13 nucleotides agree with TRBD2. Germline CDR1 reads MGHRA; CDR2 reads YSYEKL. The V gene end was trimmed by 0 bases and the J gene end by 4 bases; junction bases not matched to a gene: 6. This CDR3 contains 17 residues. The CDR3 DNA sequence: TGCGCCAGCAGCCAAGAGACCGGACTAGCGGGAGTTTACGAGCAGTACTTC. It codes for CASSQETGLAGVYEQYF.